The TCR beta chain described here comes from a study of cytomegalovirus exposure and HLA in healthy donors. Study-level findings and limits: Later work found that TCR association rates differed between HLA loci; DRB1 had the most and HLA-C the fewest. Common viral pathogens seemed to be connected with several of the most significant clusters, according to a later analysis.

With regard to this clone: Its antigen remains unidentified.

The ends were cut back, 1 base at V and 9 bases at J, with 13 bases in the middle. This CDR3 has 14 amino acids. CDR1 is LNHNV, CDR2 YYDKDF, per germline (reference sequence). 13 Jbeta primers and 60 Vbeta primers were used for the PCR. Only in-frame clones appear in the TCRdb table, and some are missing; sequencing was by immunoSEQ multiplex PCR. There are about 82,000 clones in the sample; around 9.1% occur only once, and about 24% lies in the top ten. The origin of this receptor is a man between 60 and 75 years old in good health and CMV-seropositive. The chain uses TRBV15 and TRBJ1-5; D not resolved. The material sequenced was PBMCs. The CDR3 loop is CATSRGGAGAPQHF. The CDR3 DNA sequence: TGTGCCACCAGCAGAGGGGGTGCGGGTGCGCCCCAGCATTTT.